These 11 T cell receptor beta chains originate from one sample sequenced in a study of post-analysis software for immune sequencing data. The TCR beta cDNA libraries carried unique molecular identifiers. MiXCR, applied by TCRdb to the PCR reads, yields one record per CDR3 protein. The sample has 500,000 to 600,000 distinct CDR3 sequences, 44% seen once. These receptors' targets are unknown. Study findings and constraints: Patients showed TRBV5-6, TRBV5-1 and TRBV20-1 among four to six TRBV segments more frequent than in controls.

What was sequenced was blood. Every receptor here comes from a girl aged 10 to 17 with multiple sclerosis.

In this sample, this clonotype turned up a few times. The genes are TRBV12-3 or TRBV12-4 and TRBJ2-4; 10 nucleotides align to TRBD2. V lost 3 bases to trimming and J lost 0 bases; unmatched junction nucleotides: 14. The CDR3 is made up of 20 amino acids. CDR3 loop: CASSLGKTSGSFRAKNIQYF. The CDR3 bases are TGTGCCAGCAGTTTGGGGAAGACTAGCGGGTCTTTCCGAGCCAAAAACATTCAGTACTTC.

The V gene is TRBV20-1, the J gene TRBJ2-2; D is unresolved. The CDR3 is made up of 13 amino acids. Germline assignment: CDR1 DFQATT and CDR2 SNEGSKA (reference sequence). Trimming pared 2 bases from V and 2 bases from J, leaving 6 bases between. CDR3 DNA sequence: TGCAGTGCTAGATACCTAAACACCGGGGAGCTGTTTTTT. It is translated as CSARYLNTGELFF.

This clonotype was recorded many times. V usage is TRBV12-3 or TRBV12-4 and J usage is TRBJ2-6; D remains unclear. CDR3 length equals 15 residues. The ends were cut back, 2 bases at V and 0 bases at J, with 5 bases in the middle. CDR3 sequence reads: CASSLRSSGANVLTF. DNA for the CDR3: TGTGCCAGCAGTTTACGCAGCTCTGGGGCCAACGTCCTGACTTTC.

The chain carries TRBV6-1 and TRBJ1-2, with 9 bases aligning to TRBD1. Germline loops: CDR1 MNHNS, CDR2 SASEGT. The length of the CDR3 is 14 residues. V dropped 6 bases and J dropped 6; count of bases not matched to a gene: 8. CDR3 nucleotide sequence: TGTGCCAGCAGCCACCAGGGACAGGGACATGGCTACACCTTC. This sequence encodes CASSHQGQGHGYTF.

This clonotype has only a few counts. For the CDR3, the DNA is TGTGCCAGCAGCTTATCGATCGGAGTCAGACGTGAGCAGTACTTC. Translation gives CASSLSIGVRREQYF. The chain carries TRBV12-3 or TRBV12-4 and TRBJ2-7; D is unclear. The CDR3 sequence is 15 residues long. V shed 6 bases and J shed 7 bases, with 22 bases lying between them.

This chain connects TRBV3-1 to TRBJ2-3; D assignment may be TRBD1 or TRBD2 (5 bases each). Germline CDR1 reads LGHDT; CDR2 reads YNNKEL (reference sequence). Trimming took off 3 bases at V and 10 bases at J, with 20 bases between the two ends. This CDR3 is 15 amino acids long. DNA for the CDR3: TGTGCCAGCAGCCAGGACCACTGGGACGGCGGATCGCAGTATTTT. Translated: CASSQDHWDGGSQYF.

This clonotype has a single count. The J gene is TRBJ1-5, the V gene TRBV5-5; 7 bases are shared with TRBD1. The length of the CDR3 is 14 residues. Germline CDR1 is SGHKS and CDR2 is YYEKEE (reference sequence). Germline trimming cut 1 base from V and 5 bases from J; bases unmatched to any gene: 3. As DNA, the CDR3 is TGTGCCAGCAGCTTGAAGGGGGCGGATCAGCCCCAGCATTTT. This encodes CASSLKGADQPQHF.

This clonotype was seen only a few times. The chain carries TRBV12-3 or TRBV12-4 and TRBJ2-5, with 8 bases aligning to TRBD1. The last part of the DNA fits TRBJ2-7 better; the J call may be wrong. The CDR3 consists of 14 residues. As DNA, the CDR3 is TGTGCCAGCAGTTCTTGGACAGGGAGCTACGAGCAGTACTTC. Its protein is CASSSWTGSYEQYF.

The chain recombines TRBV12-3 or TRBV12-4 with TRBJ1-2; 7 positions match TRBD1. The CDR3 has 15 residues. J gave up 4 bases and V 7 bases, and 12 bases lay outside the gene matches. In nucleotides, the CDR3 is TGTGCCAGCACCCTGGGACAGTCTTTCCGCTATGGCTACACCTTC. This encodes CASTLGQSFRYGYTF.

This clonotype was counted a few times. The J gene is TRBJ1-2, the V gene TRBV7-8; TRBD1 matches 9 bases. CDR3 length: 15 residues. The V segment lost 2 bases and the J segment 8 bases; nucleotides outside the gene matches: 9. Germline-derived CDR1 and CDR2 are SGHVS and FQNEAQ. This CDR3 reads CASSLFRTGEGGYTF. As DNA, the CDR3 is TGTGCCAGCAGCTTATTCCGGACAGGGGAAGGGGGCTACACCTTC.

The chain carries TRBV6-5 and TRBJ2-4; 11 bases are shared with TRBD2. The DNA end lines up better with TRBJ2-7; the J call may be wrong. Germline-derived CDR1 and CDR2 are MNHEY and SVGAGI. The CDR3 runs to 17 residues. CDR3 sequence reads: CASSYSSLLAGVREQYF. The CDR3 coding sequence is TGTGCCAGCAGTTACTCTAGTTTACTAGCGGGAGTTCGCGAGCAGTACTTC.